The 2 T cell receptor beta chains below come from one sample, sequenced in a study of blood T cell repertoires in COVID-19 (TCRdb year 2020). The library was produced with the immunoSEQ multiplex PCR assay. TCRdb stores this immuneACCESS table with in-frame sequences only. Part of the clones is absent; in the studies checked, under half of the shortfall reflects unresolved V genes, and no reason is known for the rest. The sample table shows about 260,000 clones, and approximately 92% are seen once. Clones ranked in the top ten supply just over 2.5% of the sample. The sample consisted of peripheral blood. These receptor sequences come from a person between 18 and 35 years old with COVID-19, enrolled during active disease.

This chain connects TRBV6-2 or TRBV6-3 to TRBJ2-7; D is undetermined. Germline CDR1 and CDR2: MNHEY and SVGEGT. There are 14 residues in the CDR3. V was pared by 0 bases and J by 5 bases, with 11 bases between. The CDR3 coding sequence is TGTGCCAGCAGTTACTCTGGATCTGAGGACGAGCAGTACTTC. Translation: CASSYSGSEDEQYF.

The rearrangement links TRBV20-1 to TRBJ2-1; 8 nucleotides align to TRBD1. Germline values: CDR1 DFQATT, CDR2 SNEGSKA (reference sequence). The trim removed 3 bases at V and 7 bases at J, leaving 8 bases unmatched. This CDR3 region has 14 residues. CDR3 sequence (DNA): TGCAGTGCTAGTGGGCAGGGGGCTGTTAATGAGCAGTTCTTC. Translation: CSASGQGAVNEQFF.